This note documents a single T cell receptor (beta chain) sequence. Generated by immunoSEQ multiplex PCR, the TCRdb table keeps only in-frame clones and is missing some. The sample consists of around 280,000 clones, roughly 87% of them appearing once. The data originate from a study of blood T cell repertoires in COVID-19. V dropped 2 bases and J dropped 7 bases, with 14 bases sitting between them. This CDR3 has 13 residues. CDR1 is GTSNPN and CDR2 is SVGIG in the germline V gene (reference sequence). Input material: PBMCs or T cells enriched from blood (not recorded which). This chain links TRBV30 with TRBJ1-2, with D maybe TRBD1 (5 bases). The receptor's source is a middle-aged woman who had recovered from COVID-19. The CDR3 DNA reads as TGTGCCTGGAGTACCAGGGAGGGAAGTGGCTACACCTTC. It codes for CAWSTREGSGYTF.